This TCR beta chain was retrieved from a study of cytomegalovirus exposure and HLA in healthy donors. Study-wide results and caveats: Some TCR beta chains (around 180 of them) were listed as cytomegalovirus-associated. For cytomegalovirus status, the classifier reportedly gave diagnoses with high specificity and sensitivity.

The data were produced by immunoSEQ multiplex PCR, yet TCRdb's version contains in-frame clones alone and is incomplete. The table records about 200,000 clones, roughly 81% of them present only once. Of note for this clone: What it recognizes is unknown.

V was shortened by 6 bases and J by 9 bases, with 11 bases between the two germline ends. The CDR3 totals 12 residues. The germline V gene encodes CDR1 MDHEN and CDR2 SYDVKM. The sequencing sample was made of PBMCs. The rearrangement joins TRBV28 to TRBJ2-2; D is ambiguous. The source of this sequence is a woman aged 25 to 39 in good health and CMV-seronegative. CDR3 region: CASSSLPRELFF. For the CDR3, the DNA is TGTGCCAGCAGCTCCCTCCCTAGGGAGCTGTTTTTT.